This T cell receptor (beta chain) was sequenced in a study of radiotherapy plus CTLA-4 blockade in lung cancer. Study results and caveats: Together with interferon-beta, which increased in serum after radiation, early dynamic changes in blood T cell clones were reportedly the best predictors of response. Radiotherapy with ipilimumab was followed by blood expansion of tumor-derived clones.

Remarks on this clone: As yet, its antigen is unknown.

Focal radiation and CTLA-4 blockade (ipilimumab) were tested in chemo-refractory metastatic non-small-cell lung cancer patients. Only in-frame clones appear in the TCRdb table, and some are missing; sequencing was by immunoSEQ multiplex PCR. The sample includes about 73,000 clones, 80% to 90% of them seen just once. Trimming left V 5 bases short and J 0 bases short, with 13 bases between. Germline-derived CDR1 and CDR2 are GTSNPN and SVGIG (reference sequence). The CDR3 extends over 14 amino acids. The sequence was obtained from a human donor with non-small cell lung cancer that progressed on radiotherapy plus ipilimumab. The chain couples TRBV30 to TRBJ1-2, with a tentative D call TRBD1 (5 bases). The input for sequencing was peripheral blood, taken from a patient treated with radiotherapy plus ipilimumab. The chain's CDR3 is CAWGRREPNYGYTF. The DNA of the CDR3 is TGTGCCTGGGGACGCAGGGAACCTAACTATGGCTACACCTTC.